Shown below are 23 T cell receptor beta chains from a single sample sequenced in a study of response to subunit inactivated influenza vaccine. TCRdb independently ran MiXCR on the RT-PCR reads; one entry per CDR3 protein. The sample contains about 570,000 distinct CDR3 sequences, 11% of which appear only once. The data were also submitted as part of a second study, on T cells expressing NK-cell markers. Per that study: Synthesis of TCR beta cDNA relied on 5'RACE template switching carrying UMIs.

Sequenced material: PBMCs from blood, taken on the day of vaccination. The receptor set was obtained from a man aged 50-59 years who received an inactivated influenza vaccine.

This chain uses TRBV7-2 with TRBJ1-2, with TRBD1 identical over 7 bases. The CDR3 length is 14 residues. V dropped 5 bases and J dropped 4; count of bases not matched to a gene: 7. Germline loops: CDR1 SGHTA, CDR2 FQGNSA. The CDR3 DNA sequence: TGTGCCAGCAGCGTAAGACAGGGCCGCTATGGCTACACCTTC. This codes for CASSVRQGRYGYTF.

Ten or more counts support this clonotype. J is TRBJ2-5 and V is TRBV24-1; D is undetermined. V gave up 0 bases and J gave up 5 bases, with 9 bases separating them. This CDR3 has 14 amino acids. CDR1 is KGHDR and CDR2 is SFDVKD in the germline V gene. Written as DNA, the CDR3 is TGTGCCACCAGTGATTTGACCTTGGGGGAGACCCAGTACTTC. The encoded protein is CATSDLTLGETQYF.

This sequence joins TRBV7-2 and TRBJ1-1, with TRBD1 matching over 7 bases. V was clipped by 4 bases and J by 4 bases; unmatched bases: 6. CDR1 SGHTA and CDR2 FQGNSA come from the germline V gene. The CDR3 is made up of 14 amino acids. The CDR3 spells CASSWSRDSTEAFF. The DNA of the CDR3 is TGTGCCAGCAGCTGGTCCCGGGACAGCACTGAAGCTTTCTTT. The full variable domain, with the rest looked up from reference TRBV7-2 and TRBJ1-1, is GAGVSQSPSNKVTEKGKDVELRCDPISGHTALYWYRQSLGQGLEFLIYFQGNSAPDKSGLPSDRFSAERTGGSVSTLTIQRTQQEDSAVYLCASSWSRDSTEAFFGQGTRLTVV.

This clonotype has just a few counts. The rearrangement joins TRBV6-5 to TRBJ2-1; D could derive from TRBD1 or TRBD2 (6 bases each). Trimming stripped 2 bases from V and 0 bases from J, with 14 bases between. The CDR3 runs 17 residues. Looked up from germline, CDR1 is MNHEY and CDR2 is SVGAGI. CDR3 amino acids: CASSYLPGANSYNEQFF. CDR3 DNA sequence: TGTGCCAGCAGTTACCTGCCGGGGGCCAACTCCTACAATGAGCAGTTCTTC.

V is TRBV4-3 and J is TRBJ2-3; D is perhaps TRBD1 or TRBD2 (5 bases each). The V and J ends lost 3 bases and 1 base respectively, with 11 bases between them. This CDR3 spans 15 amino acids. Germline V gives CDR1 LGHNA, CDR2 YSLEER. Here the CDR3 reads CASSHRDGRTDTQYF. The DNA for the CDR3 is TGCGCCAGCAGCCACCGGGACGGACGCACAGATACGCAGTATTTT.

V and J are TRBV7-2 and TRBJ2-3; TRBD1 is a possible D gene (5 bases). Germline V gene data show CDR1 as SGHTA and CDR2 as FQGNSA. V lost 5 bases and J lost 1, with 16 bases in between. CDR3 length equals 16 residues. The CDR3 is CASSRYGHLGTDTQYF. The DNA for the CDR3 is TGTGCCAGCAGCAGATACGGACACCTCGGCACAGATACGCAGTATTTT.

Ten or more counts support this clonotype. The chain is built from TRBV12-3 or TRBV12-4 and TRBJ2-3, with a possible D match to TRBD1 (5 bases). The CDR3 has 14 residues. V lost 5 bases to trimming and J lost 2 bases, with 11 bases between them. The CDR3, as DNA: TGTGCCAGCAGTCGACGACAGTTCACAGATACGCAGTATTTT. Protein product: CASSRRQFTDTQYF.

This clonotype was detected ten times or more. The genes are TRBV20-1 and TRBJ2-3; possibly TRBD2 for D (5 bases). V was pared by 3 bases and J by 3 bases, with 10 bases between. Germline assignment: CDR1 DFQATT and CDR2 SNEGSKA (reference sequence). The CDR3 has 13 amino acids. The CDR3 region is CSARNSGTDTQYF. DNA of the CDR3: TGCAGTGCTAGGAACAGCGGAACAGATACGCAGTATTTT.

The genes are TRBV5-5 and TRBJ2-3; weak D call: TRBD2 (7 bases). Germline V gene sequence: CDR1 SGHKS, CDR2 YYEKEE (reference sequence). V dropped 3 bases and J dropped 1 base, with 15 bases sitting between them. CDR3 size: 16 residues. This CDR3 reads CASSWRGGAGTDTQYF. CDR3 sequence (DNA): TGTGCCAGCAGCTGGAGAGGGGGGGCTGGCACAGATACGCAGTATTTT.

This clonotype occurred many times. The chain joins TRBV5-5 to TRBJ2-3; the match to TRBD1 covers 10 bases. The CDR3 is 17 amino acids. V lost 0 bases and J lost 2; bases outside the gene matches: 6. Germline loops: CDR1 SGHKS, CDR2 YYEKEE (reference sequence). The CDR3 nucleotides are TGTGCCAGCAGCTTGGCCCCCGGGACAGGGGCCACAGATACGCAGTATTTT. Translating gives CASSLAPGTGATDTQYF.

The genes are TRBV6-1 and TRBJ1-1, with 7 positions matching TRBD1. This CDR3 contains 16 residues. V lost 2 bases, J lost 4 bases, and 10 bases stayed unmatched. Germline lookup yields CDR1 MNHNS and CDR2 SASEGT. The CDR3 loop is CASSELGSSGGTEAFF. CDR3 bases: TGTGCCAGCAGTGAACTGGGCAGTTCAGGGGGCACTGAAGCTTTCTTT.

This clonotype was seen only a few times. The chain employs TRBV20-1 and TRBJ1-6; tentatively, D is TRBD1 (6 bases). The CDR3 is made up of 16 amino acids. Germline V CDR1 and CDR2: DFQATT, SNEGSKA (reference sequence). The V end lost 5 bases, the J end lost 0 bases, and 14 bases lay between the germline ends. CDR3: CSAPGGPSSYNSPLHF. In DNA, the CDR3 is TGCAGTGCTCCTGGGGGGCCGAGCTCCTATAATTCACCCCTCCACTTT.

This chain uses TRBV10-1 with TRBJ2-7; D is possibly TRBD1 or TRBD2 (5 bases each). The V end lost 2 bases, the J end lost 0 bases, and 20 bases lay between the germline ends. There are 18 residues in the CDR3. Germline V gene sequence: CDR1 WNHNN, CDR2 SYGVQD (reference sequence). CDR3 bases: TGCGCCAGCAGTGAGGGGGGTTCCTGGGCTAAAAGCTCCTACGAGCAGTACTTC. It encodes CASSEGGSWAKSSYEQYF.

A few counts support this clonotype. The J gene is TRBJ1-4, the V gene TRBV6-1; 7 nucleotides line up with TRBD1. The germline CDR1 and CDR2 sequences are MNHNS and SASEGT. This CDR3 spans 13 amino acids. Trimming took 7 bases from V and 8 from J; bases not matched to a gene: 7. The CDR3 protein is CASNQGVGEKLFF. The CDR3 region has the DNA TGTGCCAGCAATCAGGGGGTAGGCGAAAAACTGTTTTTT.

This clonotype has more than one count but fewer than ten. The chain employs TRBV4-1 and TRBJ1-1; unclear D gene. CDR1 and CDR2 from the germline V gene are MGHRA and YSYEKL. This CDR3 has 12 amino acids. Trimming pared 1 base from V and 14 bases from J, leaving 14 bases between. In DNA form, the CDR3 reads TGCGCCAGCAGCCAAGTCGCTCTGGAAAAATTCTTT. Protein sequence: CASSQVALEKFF.

The chain uses TRBV4-3 and TRBJ2-2; D gene uncertain. V lost 0 bases and J 5 bases, leaving 7 bases between the germline ends. In germline, CDR1 is LGHNA, CDR2 YSLEER. This CDR3 comprises 14 residues. The CDR3 DNA reads as TGCGCCAGCAGCCAAGAGCGGTGGACCGGGGAGCTGTTTTTT. It yields the protein CASSQERWTGELFF.

V and J are TRBV4-2 and TRBJ2-1; the D is unclear. This CDR3 is built from 12 residues. Deletions cut 1 base from V and 7 bases from J, with 5 bases between. Per the germline V gene, CDR1 is LGHNA and CDR2 is YNFKEQ. The CDR3 region is CASSQGRNEQFF. The CDR3, as DNA: TGTGCCAGCAGCCAAGGAAGGAATGAGCAGTTCTTC.

This clonotype has just a few counts. The CDR3: CASSRDLGEQYF. The CDR3, as DNA: TGTGCCAGCTCTCGGGACCTGGGGGAGCAGTACTTC. The rearrangement uses TRBV18 and TRBJ2-7, with D possibly called TRBD1 or TRBD2 (5 bases each). Trimming took 6 bases from V and 7 from J, leaving 13 bases between them. The CDR3 is 12 amino acids. Germline V gene sequence: CDR1 KGHSH, CDR2 LQKENI.

V is TRBV9 and J is TRBJ2-5; no reliable D call. CDR1 and CDR2 (germline): SGDLS, YYNGEE. The CDR3 runs to 15 residues. The ends were cut back, 3 bases at V and 1 base at J, with 13 bases in the middle. Here the CDR3 DNA reads TGTGCCAGCAGCGGTGGCATCCAGCCCCAAGAGACCCAGTACTTC. It specifies CASSGGIQPQETQYF.

Comments on this clonotype: One end of the junction varies from germline; a read error may be responsible. The chain uses TRBV7-9 and TRBJ2-3; the D is unclear. CDR3 length: 13 residues. Looked up from germline, CDR1 is SEHNR and CDR2 is FQNEAQ (reference sequence). The CDR3 DNA reads TGTGCCAACAGCGCACAGAGATTCAATACGCAGTATTTT. Encoded protein: CANSAQRFNTQYF.

Only a few counts were recorded for this clonotype. This chain links TRBV20-1 with TRBJ2-3; a weak D match, TRBD2 (6 bases). The CDR3 spans 14 residues. CDR1 is DFQATT, CDR2 SNEGSKA, per germline (reference sequence). V lost 0 bases and J 4 bases, leaving 11 bases between the germline ends. The CDR3 loop is CSARDGGTSDTQYF. CDR3 coding DNA: TGCAGTGCTAGAGATGGGGGGACCTCAGATACGCAGTATTTT.

This chain connects TRBV4-1 to TRBJ2-2, with 9 bases matching TRBD1. This CDR3 spans 22 amino acids. V lost 1 base, J lost 0 bases, and 18 bases stayed unmatched. The germline V gene has CDR1 MGHRA and CDR2 YSYEKL. The chain's CDR3 is CASSQAYLWETGTGSNTGELFF. CDR3 sequence (DNA): TGCGCCAGCAGCCAAGCCTATCTATGGGAGACCGGGACAGGGTCGAACACCGGGGAGCTGTTTTTT.

The genes are TRBV20-1 and TRBJ2-2, with D hard to call. V was trimmed by 6 bases and J by 7 bases, leaving 15 bases between them. Germline loops: CDR1 DFQATT, CDR2 SNEGSKA (reference sequence). The CDR3 is made up of 13 amino acids. The CDR3 sequence is CSALSFDIGELFF. The DNA of the CDR3 is TGCAGTGCCCTATCCTTCGACATCGGGGAGCTGTTTTTT.